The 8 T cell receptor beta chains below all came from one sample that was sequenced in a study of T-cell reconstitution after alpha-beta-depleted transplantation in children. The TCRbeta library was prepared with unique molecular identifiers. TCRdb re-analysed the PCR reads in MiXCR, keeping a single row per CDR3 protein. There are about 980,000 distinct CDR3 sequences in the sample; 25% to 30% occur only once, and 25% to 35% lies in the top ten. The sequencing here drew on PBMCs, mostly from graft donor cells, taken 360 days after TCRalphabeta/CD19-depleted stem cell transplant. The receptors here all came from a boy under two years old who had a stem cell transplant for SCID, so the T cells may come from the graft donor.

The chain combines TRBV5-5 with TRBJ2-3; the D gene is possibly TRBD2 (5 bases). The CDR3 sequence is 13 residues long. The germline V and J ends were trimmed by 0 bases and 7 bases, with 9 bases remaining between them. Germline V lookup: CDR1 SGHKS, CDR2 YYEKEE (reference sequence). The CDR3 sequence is CASSLAGIYTQYF. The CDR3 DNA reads TGTGCCAGCAGCTTGGCGGGGATCTATACGCAGTATTTT.

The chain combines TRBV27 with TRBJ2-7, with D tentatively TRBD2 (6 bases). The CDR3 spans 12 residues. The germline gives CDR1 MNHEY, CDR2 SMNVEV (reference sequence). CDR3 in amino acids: CVPGEASYEQYF. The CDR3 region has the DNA TGTGTACCCGGGGAGGCCTCCTACGAGCAGTACTTC.

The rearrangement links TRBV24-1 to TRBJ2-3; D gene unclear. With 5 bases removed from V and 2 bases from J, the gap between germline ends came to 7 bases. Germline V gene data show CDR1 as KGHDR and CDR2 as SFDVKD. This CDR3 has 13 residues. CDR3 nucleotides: TGTGCCACCAGTGTCGCACCCACAGATACGCAGTATTTT. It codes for CATSVAPTDTQYF.

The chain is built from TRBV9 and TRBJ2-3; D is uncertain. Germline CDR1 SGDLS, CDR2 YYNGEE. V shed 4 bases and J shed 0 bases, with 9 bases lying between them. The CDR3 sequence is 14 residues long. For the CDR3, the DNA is TGTGCCAGCAGCCAGTGGTACAGCACAGATACGCAGTATTTT. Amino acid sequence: CASSQWYSTDTQYF.

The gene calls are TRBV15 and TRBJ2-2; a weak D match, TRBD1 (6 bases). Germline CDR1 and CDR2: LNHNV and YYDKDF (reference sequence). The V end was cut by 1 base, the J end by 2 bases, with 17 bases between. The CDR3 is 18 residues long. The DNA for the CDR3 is TGTGCCACCAGCAGAGCCCCAGGGGCCGCGCCTAACACCGGGGAGCTGTTTTTT. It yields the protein CATSRAPGAAPNTGELFF.

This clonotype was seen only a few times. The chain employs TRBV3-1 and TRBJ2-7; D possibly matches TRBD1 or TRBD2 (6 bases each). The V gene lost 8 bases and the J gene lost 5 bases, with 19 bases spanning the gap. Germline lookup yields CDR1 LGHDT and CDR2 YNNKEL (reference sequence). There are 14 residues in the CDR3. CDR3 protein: CASGGHLLSNEQYF. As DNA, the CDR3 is TGTGCCAGCGGGGGGCATCTACTAAGTAACGAGCAGTACTTC.

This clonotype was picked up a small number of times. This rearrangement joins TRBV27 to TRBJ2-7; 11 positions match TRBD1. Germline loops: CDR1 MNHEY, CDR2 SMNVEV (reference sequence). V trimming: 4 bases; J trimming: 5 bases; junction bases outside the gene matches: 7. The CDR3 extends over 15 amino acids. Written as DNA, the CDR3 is TGTGCCAGCAGTTACTCCGGGACAGGGGGAAACGAGCAGTACTTC. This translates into CASSYSGTGGNEQYF.

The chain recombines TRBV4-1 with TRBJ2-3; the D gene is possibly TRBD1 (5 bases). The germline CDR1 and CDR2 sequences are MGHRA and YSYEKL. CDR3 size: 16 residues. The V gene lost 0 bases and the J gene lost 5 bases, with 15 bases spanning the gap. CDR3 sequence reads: CASSQDGRRAGDTQYF. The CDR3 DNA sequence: TGCGCCAGCAGCCAAGATGGGCGCAGGGCAGGAGATACGCAGTATTTT.